This T cell receptor beta chain was retrieved from a study of T cell responses to AZD1222 COVID-19 vaccine. V lost 5 bases, J lost 0 bases, and 15 bases lay in between. Germline CDR1 is SGHTS and CDR2 is YDEGEE. There are 16 residues in the CDR3. Remarks on this clone: Antigen specificity is unknown.

Produced via immunoSEQ multiplex PCR; TCRdb's table is partial and in-frame only. This sample yields approximately 88,000 clones, of which 70% to 85% are seen a single time; roughly 20% belongs to the top ten. Study observations and caveats: It should be noted that donors were predominantly white British and more often female, and clonal diversity was possibly underestimated. Among vaccine-associated CD4 TCRs, coverage spanned spike, with dominance at 160-218 and 743-854.

The chain combines TRBV5-8 with TRBJ1-3; TRBD1 is a possible D gene (5 bases). Sequenced material: peripheral blood, taken on day 0 of AZD1222 vaccination. The clonotype originates from an adult in good health. CDR3 DNA: TGTGCCAGCAGTTCAGGGTTCCCCATCTCTGGAAACACCATATATTTT. Encoded protein: CASSSGFPISGNTIYF.